This TCR beta chain was sequenced for a study of CD8+ T cells in alopecia areata. Points from the study as a whole: Normal-skin resident alphabeta T cells also appear among scalp sample sequences. Lesional tissue from the scalp (especially in alopecia totalis/universalis) showed higher clonality than normal scalp. Among patients, TCR sharing was less clear than in mice, a difference possibly due in part to HLA diversity in the patient population.

The CDR3 totals 13 residues. The germline CDR1 and CDR2 sequences are SQVTM and ANQGSEA. The V and J ends lost 1 base and 7 bases respectively, with 14 bases between them. On this clone: What it binds is not known.

The sequencing template was cDNA reverse transcribed from extracted RNA. Here immunoSEQ multiplex PCR was the method, and the copy in TCRdb shows in-frame clones only, minus some. This sample has roughly 140,000 clones, with less than 65% found just once. A FACSAria was used to sort CD4+ and CD8+ T cells. These cells came from PBMCs. J is TRBJ2-7 and V is TRBV29-1, with D unresolved. The sequence derives from a human donor in good health. Sequencing was done on a sample of CD8+ T cells sorted from blood. The CDR3 DNA reads as TGCAGCGTTGAAGTTTCACAATACGAGGAGCAGTACTTC. It specifies CSVEVSQYEEQYF.